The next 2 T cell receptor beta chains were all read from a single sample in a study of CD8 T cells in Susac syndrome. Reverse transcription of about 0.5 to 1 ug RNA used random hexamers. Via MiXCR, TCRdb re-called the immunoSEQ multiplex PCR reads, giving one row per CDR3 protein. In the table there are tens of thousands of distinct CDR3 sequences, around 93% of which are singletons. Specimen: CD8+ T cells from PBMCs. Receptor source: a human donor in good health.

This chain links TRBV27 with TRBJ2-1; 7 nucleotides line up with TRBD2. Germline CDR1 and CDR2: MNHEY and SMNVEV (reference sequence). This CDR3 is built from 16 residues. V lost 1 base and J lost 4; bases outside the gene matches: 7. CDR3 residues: CASSLLASGLYNEQFF. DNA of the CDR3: TGTGCCAGCAGTTTATTGGCTAGCGGTTTGTACAATGAGCAGTTCTTC.

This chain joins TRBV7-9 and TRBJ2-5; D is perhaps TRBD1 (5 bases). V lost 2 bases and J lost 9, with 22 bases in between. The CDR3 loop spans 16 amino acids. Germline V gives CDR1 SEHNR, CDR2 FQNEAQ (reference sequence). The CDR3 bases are TGTGCCAGCAGCTTACGGCCCCTGACAGTCCAAGGGGCCCAGTACTTC. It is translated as CASSLRPLTVQGAQYF.